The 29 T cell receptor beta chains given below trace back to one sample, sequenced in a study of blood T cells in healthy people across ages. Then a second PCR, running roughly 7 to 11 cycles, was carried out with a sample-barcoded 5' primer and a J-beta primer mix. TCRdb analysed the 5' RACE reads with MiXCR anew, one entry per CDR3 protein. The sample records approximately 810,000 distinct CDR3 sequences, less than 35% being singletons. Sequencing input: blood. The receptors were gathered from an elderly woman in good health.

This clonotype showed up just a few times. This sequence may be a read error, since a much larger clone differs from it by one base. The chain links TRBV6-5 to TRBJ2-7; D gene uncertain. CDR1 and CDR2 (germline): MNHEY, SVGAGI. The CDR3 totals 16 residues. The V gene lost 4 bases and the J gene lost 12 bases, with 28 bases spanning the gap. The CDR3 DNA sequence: TGTGCCAGCAGTTTCTCCTCAGGAACATCTCAAGAGACCCGGTACTTC. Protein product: CASSFSSGTSQETRYF.

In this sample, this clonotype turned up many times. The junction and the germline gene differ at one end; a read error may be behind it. CDR3 region: CASSPGPSSDNEQFF. Here the CDR3 DNA reads TGCGCCAGCAGCCCCGGACCTTCCTCCGACAATGAGCAGTTCTTC. The rearrangement links TRBV5-1 to TRBJ2-1; D is undetermined. CDR1 is SGHRS, CDR2 YFSETQ, per germline. The CDR3 covers 15 residues. Complete variable domain (other parts from reference TRBV5-1 and TRBJ2-1): KAGVTQTPRYLIKTRGQQVTLSCSPISGHRSVSWYQQTPGQGLQFLFEYFSETQRNKGNFPGRFSGRQFSNSRSEMNVSTLELGDSALYLCASSPGPSSDNEQFFGPGTRLTVL.

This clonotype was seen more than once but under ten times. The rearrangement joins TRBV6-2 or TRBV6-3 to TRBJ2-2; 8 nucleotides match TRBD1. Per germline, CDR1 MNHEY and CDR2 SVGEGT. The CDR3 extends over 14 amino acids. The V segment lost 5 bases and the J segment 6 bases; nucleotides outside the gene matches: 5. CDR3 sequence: CASSHGTGAGELFF. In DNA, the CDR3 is TGTGCCAGCAGTCATGGGACAGGCGCCGGGGAGCTGTTTTTT.

The CDR3: CASRGTGQSNQPQHF. Written as DNA, the CDR3 is TGTGCCAGCCGAGGGACAGGGCAGAGCAATCAGCCCCAGCATTTT. The rearrangement joins TRBV28 to TRBJ1-5; 9 nucleotides line up with TRBD1. The germline V gene encodes CDR1 MDHEN and CDR2 SYDVKM. The junction had 6 bases not matched to a gene; V was cut back by 8 bases and J by 1 base. This CDR3 region has 15 residues.

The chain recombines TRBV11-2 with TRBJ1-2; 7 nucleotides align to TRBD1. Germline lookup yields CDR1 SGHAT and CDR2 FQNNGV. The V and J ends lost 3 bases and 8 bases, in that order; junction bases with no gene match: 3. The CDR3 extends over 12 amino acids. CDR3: CASSFQGGGYTF. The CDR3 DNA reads TGTGCCAGCAGCTTCCAGGGGGGCGGCTACACCTTC.

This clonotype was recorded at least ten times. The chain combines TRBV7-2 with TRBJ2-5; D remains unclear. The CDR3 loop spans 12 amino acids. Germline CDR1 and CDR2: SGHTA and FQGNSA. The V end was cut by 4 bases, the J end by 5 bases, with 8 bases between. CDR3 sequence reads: CASSSRWETQYF. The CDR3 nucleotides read TGTGCCAGCAGCTCCAGGTGGGAGACCCAGTACTTC.

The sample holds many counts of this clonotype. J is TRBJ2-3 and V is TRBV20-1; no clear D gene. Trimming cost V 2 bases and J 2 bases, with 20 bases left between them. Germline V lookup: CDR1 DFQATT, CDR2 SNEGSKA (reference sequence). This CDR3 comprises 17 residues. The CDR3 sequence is CSARLFLGPRTTDTQYF. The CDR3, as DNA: TGCAGTGCTAGACTCTTCCTTGGACCGCGAACCACAGATACGCAGTATTTT.

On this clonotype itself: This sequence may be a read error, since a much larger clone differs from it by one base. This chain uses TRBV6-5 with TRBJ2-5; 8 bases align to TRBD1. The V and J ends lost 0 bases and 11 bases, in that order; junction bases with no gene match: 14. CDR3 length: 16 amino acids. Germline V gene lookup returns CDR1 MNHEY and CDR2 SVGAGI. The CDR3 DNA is TGTGCCAGCAGTTACTCAAGCAGGGGGCGCCTGAACGGGCAGTACTTC. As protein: CASSYSSRGRLNGQYF.

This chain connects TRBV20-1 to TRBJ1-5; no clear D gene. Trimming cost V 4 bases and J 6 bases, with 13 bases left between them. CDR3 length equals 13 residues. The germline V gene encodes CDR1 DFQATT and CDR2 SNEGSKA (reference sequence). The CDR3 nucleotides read TGCAGTGCTAAACTAGGAGAAAGTCAGCCCCAGCATTTT. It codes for CSAKLGESQPQHF.

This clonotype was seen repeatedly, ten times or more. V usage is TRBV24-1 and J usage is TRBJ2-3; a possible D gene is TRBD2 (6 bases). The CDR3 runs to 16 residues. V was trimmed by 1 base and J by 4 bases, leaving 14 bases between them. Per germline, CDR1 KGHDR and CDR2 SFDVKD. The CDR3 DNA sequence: TGTGCCACCAGTGATTTCCAAGCGGGCCTGGCAGATACGCAGTATTTT. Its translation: CATSDFQAGLADTQYF.

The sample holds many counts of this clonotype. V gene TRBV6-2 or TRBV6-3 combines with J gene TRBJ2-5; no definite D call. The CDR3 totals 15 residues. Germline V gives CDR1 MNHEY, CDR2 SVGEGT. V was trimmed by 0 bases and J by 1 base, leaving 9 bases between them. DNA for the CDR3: TGTGCCAGCAGTTACTCGATTTCCACCCAAGAGACCCAGTACTTC. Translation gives CASSYSISTQETQYF.

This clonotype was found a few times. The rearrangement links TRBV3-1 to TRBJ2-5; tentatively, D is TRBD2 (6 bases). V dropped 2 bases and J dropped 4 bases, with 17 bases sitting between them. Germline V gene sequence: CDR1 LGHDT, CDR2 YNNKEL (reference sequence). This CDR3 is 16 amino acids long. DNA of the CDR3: TGTGCCAGCAGCCAAAGCGGGCGGGGTGGTCGAGAGACCCAGTACTTC. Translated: CASSQSGRGGRETQYF.

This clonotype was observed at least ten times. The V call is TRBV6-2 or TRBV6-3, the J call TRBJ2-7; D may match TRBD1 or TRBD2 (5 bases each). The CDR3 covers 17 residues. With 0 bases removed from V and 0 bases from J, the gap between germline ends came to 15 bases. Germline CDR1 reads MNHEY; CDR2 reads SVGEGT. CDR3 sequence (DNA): TGTGCCAGCAGTTACTCCTTAGCGAGAGGGGCCTCCTACGAGCAGTACTTC. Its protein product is CASSYSLARGASYEQYF.

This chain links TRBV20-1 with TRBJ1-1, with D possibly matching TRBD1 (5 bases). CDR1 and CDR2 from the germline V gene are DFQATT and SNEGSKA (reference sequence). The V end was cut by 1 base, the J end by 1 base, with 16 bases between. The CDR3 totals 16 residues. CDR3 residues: CSARAFLAGPNTEAFF. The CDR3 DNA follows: TGCAGTGCTAGAGCGTTCCTGGCGGGACCGAACACTGAAGCTTTCTTT.

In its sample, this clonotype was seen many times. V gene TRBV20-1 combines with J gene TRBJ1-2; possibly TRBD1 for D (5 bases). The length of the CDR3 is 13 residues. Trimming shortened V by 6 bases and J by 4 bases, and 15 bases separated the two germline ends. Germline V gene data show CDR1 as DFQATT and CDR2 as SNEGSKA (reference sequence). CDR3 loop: CSAAGTAVYGYTF. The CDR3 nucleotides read TGCAGTGCCGCCGGGACCGCAGTCTATGGCTACACCTTC.

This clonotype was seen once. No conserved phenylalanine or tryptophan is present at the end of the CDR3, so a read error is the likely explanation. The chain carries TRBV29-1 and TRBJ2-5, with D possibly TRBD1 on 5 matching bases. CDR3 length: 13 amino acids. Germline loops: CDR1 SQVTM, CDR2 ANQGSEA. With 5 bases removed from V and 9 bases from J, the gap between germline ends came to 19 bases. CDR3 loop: CSVTSQGIRAQYC. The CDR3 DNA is TGCAGCGTTACCAGTCAGGGAATAAGGGCCCAGTACTGC.

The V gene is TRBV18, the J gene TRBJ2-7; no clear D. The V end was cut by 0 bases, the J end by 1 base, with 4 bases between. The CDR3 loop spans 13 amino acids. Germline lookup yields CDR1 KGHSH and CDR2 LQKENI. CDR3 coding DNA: TGTGCCAGCTCACCACCTTTTTCCTACGAGCAGTACTTC. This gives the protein CASSPPFSYEQYF.

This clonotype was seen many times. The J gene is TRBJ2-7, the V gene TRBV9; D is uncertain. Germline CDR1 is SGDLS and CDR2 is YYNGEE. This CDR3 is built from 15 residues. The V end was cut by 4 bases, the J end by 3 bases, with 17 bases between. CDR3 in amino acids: CASSPNPQSNYEQYF. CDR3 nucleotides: TGTGCCAGCAGCCCAAATCCGCAGTCCAACTACGAGCAGTACTTC.

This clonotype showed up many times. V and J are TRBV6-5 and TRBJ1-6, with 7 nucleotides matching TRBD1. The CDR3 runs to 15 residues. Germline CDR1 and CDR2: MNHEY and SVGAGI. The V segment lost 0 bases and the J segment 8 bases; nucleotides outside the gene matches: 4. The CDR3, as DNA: TGTGCCAGCAGTTACTCGAACCAGGGGGATTCACCCCTCCACTTT. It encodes CASSYSNQGDSPLHF.

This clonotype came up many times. This chain's CDR3 is CSAPRTGEYEQFF. The CDR3 DNA reads as TGCAGTGCTCCCCGGACAGGGGAGTATGAGCAGTTCTTC. This chain uses TRBV20-1 with TRBJ2-1, with 9 bases identical to TRBD1. With V trimmed by 5 bases and J by 8 bases, 7 bases remained unmatched. CDR1 is DFQATT and CDR2 is SNEGSKA in the germline V gene (reference sequence). CDR3 size: 13 residues.

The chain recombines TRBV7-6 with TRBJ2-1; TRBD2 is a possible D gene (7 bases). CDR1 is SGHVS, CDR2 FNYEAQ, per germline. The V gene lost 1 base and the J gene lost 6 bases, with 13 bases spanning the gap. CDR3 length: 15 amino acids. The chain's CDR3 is CASSLGEGGCNEQFF. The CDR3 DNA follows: TGTGCCAGCAGCTTAGGGGAGGGGGGTTGCAATGAGCAGTTCTTC. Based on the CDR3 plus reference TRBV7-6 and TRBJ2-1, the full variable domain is GAGVSQSPRYKVTKRGQDVALRCDPISGHVSLYWYRQALGQGPEFLTYFNYEAQQDKSGLPNDRFSAERPEGSISTLTIQRTEQRDSAMYRCASSLGEGGCNEQFFGPGTRLTVL.

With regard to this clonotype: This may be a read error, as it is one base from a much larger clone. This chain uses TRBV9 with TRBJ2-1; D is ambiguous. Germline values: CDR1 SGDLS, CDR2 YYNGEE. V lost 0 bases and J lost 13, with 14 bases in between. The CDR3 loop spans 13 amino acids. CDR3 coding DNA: TGTGCCAGCAGCGTAGAGCCCTCAGAGACCCAGTTCTTC. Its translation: CASSVEPSETQFF.

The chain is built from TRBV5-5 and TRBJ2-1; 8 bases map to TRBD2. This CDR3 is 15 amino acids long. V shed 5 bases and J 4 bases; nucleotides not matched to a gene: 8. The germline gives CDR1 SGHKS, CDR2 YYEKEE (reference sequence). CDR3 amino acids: CASRSGGAGYNEQFF. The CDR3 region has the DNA TGTGCCAGCAGGTCCGGGGGGGCGGGGTACAATGAGCAGTTCTTC. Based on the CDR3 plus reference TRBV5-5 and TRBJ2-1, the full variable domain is DAGVTQSPTHLIKTRGQQVTLRCSPISGHKSVSWYQQVLGQGPQFIFQYYEKEERGRGNFPDRFSARQFPNYSSELNVNALLLGDSALYLCASRSGGAGYNEQFFGPGTRLTVL.

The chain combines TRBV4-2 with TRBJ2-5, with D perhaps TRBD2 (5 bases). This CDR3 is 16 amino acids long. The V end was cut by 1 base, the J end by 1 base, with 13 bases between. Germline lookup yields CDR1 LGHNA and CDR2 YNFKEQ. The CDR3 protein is CASSQGVAGSQETQYF. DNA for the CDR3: TGTGCCAGCAGCCAAGGTGTTGCGGGCAGCCAAGAGACCCAGTACTTC.

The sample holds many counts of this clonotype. The CDR3 region is CASSLRLADLTDTQYF. CDR3 bases: TGCGCCAGCAGCTTGCGGCTAGCGGACCTCACAGATACGCAGTATTTT. The chain uses TRBV5-1 and TRBJ2-3; 7 positions agree with TRBD2. This CDR3 contains 16 residues. Germline loops: CDR1 SGHRS, CDR2 YFSETQ. V lost 1 base, J lost 2 bases, and 7 bases stayed unmatched.

The CDR3 loop reads CASSWLGGDSTDTQYF. The CDR3 nucleotides are TGTGCCAGCAGTTGGCTCGGGGGGGACAGCACAGATACGCAGTATTTT. The V call is TRBV6-1, the J call TRBJ2-3; 8 nucleotides match TRBD2. The CDR3 has 16 amino acids. V dropped 5 bases and J dropped 0; count of bases not matched to a gene: 7. The V gene's germline CDR1 is MNHNS and CDR2 SASEGT.

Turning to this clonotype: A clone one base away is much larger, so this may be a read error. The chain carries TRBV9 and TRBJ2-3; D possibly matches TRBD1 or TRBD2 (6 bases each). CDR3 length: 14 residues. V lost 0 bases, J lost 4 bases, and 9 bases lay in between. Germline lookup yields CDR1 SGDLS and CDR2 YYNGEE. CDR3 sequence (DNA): TGTGCCAGCAGCGTAGGGAGGGGGGCAGATACGCAGTATTTT. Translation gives CASSVGRGADTQYF.

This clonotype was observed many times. CDR3 in DNA: TGCAGTGCTGAACTCTCCCCCCGGGGTGAGCAGTACTTC. Encoded protein: CSAELSPRGEQYF. This chain connects TRBV20-1 to TRBJ2-7; D perhaps matches TRBD2 (5 bases). CDR1 and CDR2 from the germline V gene are DFQATT and SNEGSKA (reference sequence). The germline V and J ends were trimmed by 5 bases and 7 bases, with 18 bases remaining between them. The CDR3 totals 13 residues.

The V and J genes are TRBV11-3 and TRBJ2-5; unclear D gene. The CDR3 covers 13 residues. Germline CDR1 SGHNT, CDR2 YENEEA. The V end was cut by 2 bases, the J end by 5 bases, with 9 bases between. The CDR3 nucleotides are TGTGCCAGCAGCTTACAGACCCATGAGACCCAGTACTTC. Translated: CASSLQTHETQYF.